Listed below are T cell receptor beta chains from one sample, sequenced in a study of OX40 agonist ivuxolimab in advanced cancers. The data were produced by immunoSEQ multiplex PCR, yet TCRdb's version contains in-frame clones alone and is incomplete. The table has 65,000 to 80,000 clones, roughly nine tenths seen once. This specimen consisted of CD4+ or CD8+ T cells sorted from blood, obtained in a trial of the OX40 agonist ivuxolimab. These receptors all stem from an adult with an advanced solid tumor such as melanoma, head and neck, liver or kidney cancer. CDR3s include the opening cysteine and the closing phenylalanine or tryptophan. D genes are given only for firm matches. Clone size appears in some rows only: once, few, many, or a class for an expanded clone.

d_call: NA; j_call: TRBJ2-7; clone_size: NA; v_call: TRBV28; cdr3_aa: CASSPRTVSYEQYF; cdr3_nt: TGTGCCAGCAGCCCCCGGACAGTTTCCTACGAGCAGTACTTC
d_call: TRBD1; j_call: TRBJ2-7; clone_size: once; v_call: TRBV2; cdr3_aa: CASAGTGNNYEQYF; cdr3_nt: TGTGCCAGCGCCGGGACAGGGAATAACTACGAGCAGTACTTC
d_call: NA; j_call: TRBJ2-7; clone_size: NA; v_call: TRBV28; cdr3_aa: CASSFLGGSYEQYF; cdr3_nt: TGTGCCAGCAGTTTTCTGGGGGGATCCTACGAGCAGTACTTC
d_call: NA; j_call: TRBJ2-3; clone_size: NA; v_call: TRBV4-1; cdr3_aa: CASSQGISTDTQYF; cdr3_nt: TGCGCCAGCAGCCAAGGAATAAGCACAGATACGCAGTATTTT
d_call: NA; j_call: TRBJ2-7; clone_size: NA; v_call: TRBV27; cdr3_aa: CASSLTEQGGPSYEQYF; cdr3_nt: TGTGCCAGCAGTTTAACAGAACAGGGAGGACCGTCCTACGAGCAGTACTTC
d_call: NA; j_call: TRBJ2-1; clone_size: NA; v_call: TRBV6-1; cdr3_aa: CASSIGGSEQFF; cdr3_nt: TGTGCCAGCAGTATTGGCGGTAGTGAGCAGTTCTTC
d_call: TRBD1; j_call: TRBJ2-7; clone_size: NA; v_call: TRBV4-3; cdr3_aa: CASSPDRAFYEQYF; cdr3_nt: TGCGCCAGCAGCCCAGACAGGGCCTTTTACGAGCAGTACTTC
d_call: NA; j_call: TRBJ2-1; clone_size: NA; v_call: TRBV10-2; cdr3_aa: CASSEDARTDYNEQFF; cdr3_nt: TGCGCCAGCAGTGAGGACGCTCGAACAGACTACAATGAGCAGTTCTTC
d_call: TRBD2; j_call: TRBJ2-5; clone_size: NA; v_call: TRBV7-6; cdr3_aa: CASSAPGGGVGQETQYF; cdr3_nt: TGTGCCAGCAGCGCCCCGGGCGGGGGTGTAGGCCAAGAGACCCAGTACTTC
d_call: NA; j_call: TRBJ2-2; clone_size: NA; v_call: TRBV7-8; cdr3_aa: CASSWPYGQLTGELFF; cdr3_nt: TGTGCCAGCAGCTGGCCTTATGGGCAGCTCACCGGGGAGCTGTTTTTT
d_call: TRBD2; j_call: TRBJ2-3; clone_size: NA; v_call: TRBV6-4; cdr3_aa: CASSALAGGTDTQYF; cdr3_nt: TGTGCCAGCAGTGCACTAGCGGGAGGTACAGATACGCAGTATTTT
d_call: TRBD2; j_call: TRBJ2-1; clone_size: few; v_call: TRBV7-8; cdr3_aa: CASSSLTSGLNEQFF; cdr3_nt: TGTGCCAGCAGCTCGCTGACTAGCGGACTCAATGAGCAGTTCTTC
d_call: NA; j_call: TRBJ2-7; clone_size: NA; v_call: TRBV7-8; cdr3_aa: CASSFGNLDYEQYF; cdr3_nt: TGTGCCAGCAGCTTCGGGAATTTGGACTACGAGCAGTACTTC
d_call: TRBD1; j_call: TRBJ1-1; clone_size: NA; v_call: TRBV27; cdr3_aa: CASSSGTGGEAFF; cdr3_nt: TGTGCCAGCAGTAGCGGGACAGGGGGCGAAGCTTTCTTT
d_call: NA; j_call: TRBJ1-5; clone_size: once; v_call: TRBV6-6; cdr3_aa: CASSYSSLGQPQHF; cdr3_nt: TGTGCCAGCAGTTACTCGTCCCTGGGTCAGCCCCAGCATTTT
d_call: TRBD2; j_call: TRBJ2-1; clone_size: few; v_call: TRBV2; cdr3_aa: CASSVAGPYNEQFF; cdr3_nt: TGTGCCAGCAGTGTAGCGGGACCCTACAATGAGCAGTTCTTC
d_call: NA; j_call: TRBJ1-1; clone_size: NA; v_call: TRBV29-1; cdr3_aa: CSVTAGATNTEAFF; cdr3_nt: TGCAGCGTTACTGCCGGGGCCACGAACACTGAAGCTTTCTTT
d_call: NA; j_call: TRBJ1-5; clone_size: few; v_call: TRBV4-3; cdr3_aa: CASSQDRVNNQPQHF; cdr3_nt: TGCGCCAGCAGCCAAGACAGGGTCAACAATCAGCCCCAGCATTTT
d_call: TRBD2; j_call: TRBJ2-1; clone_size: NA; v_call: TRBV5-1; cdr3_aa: CASSLEGAGNEQFF; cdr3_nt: TGCGCCAGCAGCTTGGAGGGAGCGGGGAATGAGCAGTTCTTC
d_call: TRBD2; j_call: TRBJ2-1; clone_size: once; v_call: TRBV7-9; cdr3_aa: CASSNEREGRTEQFF; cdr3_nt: TGTGCCAGCAGCAATGAGCGGGAGGGCCGCACTGAGCAGTTCTTC
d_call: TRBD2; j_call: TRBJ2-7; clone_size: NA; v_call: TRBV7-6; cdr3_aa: CASSRTSGGYEQYF; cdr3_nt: TGTGCCAGCAGCCGGACTAGCGGGGGCTACGAGCAGTACTTC
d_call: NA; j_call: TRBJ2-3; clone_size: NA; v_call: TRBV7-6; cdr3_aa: CASSLEAEWADTQYF; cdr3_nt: TGTGCCAGCAGCTTAGAGGCCGAGTGGGCAGATACGCAGTATTTT
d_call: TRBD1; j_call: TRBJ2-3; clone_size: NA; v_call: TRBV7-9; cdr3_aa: CASSLAMAGGIAYTDTQYF; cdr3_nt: TGTGCCAGCAGCTTAGCGATGGCAGGGGGCATCGCGTATACAGATACGCAGTATTTT
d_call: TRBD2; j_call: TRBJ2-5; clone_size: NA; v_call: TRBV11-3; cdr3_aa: CASSLVASGSVETQYF; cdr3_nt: TGTGCCAGCAGCTTAGTCGCTAGCGGGAGCGTGGAGACCCAGTACTTC
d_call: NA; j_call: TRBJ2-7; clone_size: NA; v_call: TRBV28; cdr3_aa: CASSHSVAYEQYF; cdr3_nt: TGTGCCAGCAGCCATAGCGTAGCCTACGAGCAGTACTTC
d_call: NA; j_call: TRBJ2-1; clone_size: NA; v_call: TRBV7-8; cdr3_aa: CASSLMASGEQFF; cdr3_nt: TGTGCCAGCAGCTTAATGGCGTCGGGGGAGCAGTTCTTC
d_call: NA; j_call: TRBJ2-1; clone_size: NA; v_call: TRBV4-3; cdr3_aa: CASSQDIRDEQFF; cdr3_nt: TGCGCCAGCAGCCAAGACATCAGGGATGAGCAGTTCTTC
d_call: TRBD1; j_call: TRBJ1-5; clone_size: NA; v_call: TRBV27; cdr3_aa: CASSSPGTGNQPQHF; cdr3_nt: TGTGCCAGCAGTTCCCCTGGGACAGGGAATCAGCCCCAGCATTTT
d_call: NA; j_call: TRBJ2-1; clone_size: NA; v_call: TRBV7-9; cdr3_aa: CASSVGYNEQFF; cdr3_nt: TGTGCCAGCAGCGTGGGGTACAATGAGCAGTTCTTC
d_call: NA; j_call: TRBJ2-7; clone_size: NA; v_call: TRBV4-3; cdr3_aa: CASSQGRTYENEQYF; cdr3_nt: TGCGCCAGCAGCCAAGGCAGGACTTATGAAAACGAGCAGTACTTC
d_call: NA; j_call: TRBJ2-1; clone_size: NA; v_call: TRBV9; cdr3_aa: CASSVGAYNEQFF; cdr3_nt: TGTGCCAGCAGCGTAGGTGCCTACAATGAGCAGTTCTTC